These 13 T cell receptor beta chains were all obtained from the same sample, sequenced in a study of T cells in Graves' hyperthyroidism and ophthalmopathy (dated by TCRdb to the late 2010s). Libraries were made using multiplex PCR. Data came from an Illumina HiSeq 2000. The TCR beta CDR3 regions were amplified from the RNA transcripts. A first-round RT-PCR of the TCR CDR3 used the HTBI primer set with the Qiagen OneStep RT-PCR kit. TCRdb applied fastp at Q25 and MiXCR to the public reads, then kept only in-frame beta chains. A single entry per CDR3 protein holds the most common genes and DNA from its merged rows. In this sample the table shows approximately 600,000 distinct CDR3 sequences, more than 20% of which occur a single time. Roughly 30% of the sample lies in the top ten. Material for sequencing was blood. The receptor source for this set is a man aged 25 to 40 with Graves' ophthalmopathy.

In its sample, this clonotype was seen a few times. The chain has TRBV28 and TRBJ2-7; possibly TRBD2 for D (5 bases). This CDR3 region has 18 residues. Germline V gene data show CDR1 as MDHEN and CDR2 as SYDVKM. V lost 6 bases and J lost 4, with 28 bases in between. CDR3 loop: CASSSPIHILGGKYEQYF. The CDR3 coding sequence is TGTGCCAGCAGCTCACCCATTCATATCCTCGGAGGTAAATACGAGCAGTACTTC. Looking up the rest from reference TRBV28 and TRBJ2-7 gives the full variable domain: DVKVTQSSRYLVKRTGEKVFLECVQDMDHENMFWYRQDPGLGLRLIYFSYDVKMKEKGDIPEGYSVSREKKERFSLILESASTNQTSMYLCASSSPIHILGGKYEQYFGPGTRLTVT.

The V and J genes are TRBV6-2 or TRBV6-3 and TRBJ1-1; 8 nucleotides line up with TRBD1. The germline CDR1 and CDR2 sequences are MNHEY and SVGEGT. This CDR3 spans 13 amino acids. J was trimmed by 10 bases and V by 6 bases; bases with no gene match: 10. The CDR3 sequence is CASRQGDLRGAFF. CDR3 DNA: TGTGCCAGCAGACAGGGGGACCTTCGTGGAGCTTTCTTT.

This clonotype was counted only a few times. The chain links TRBV18 to TRBJ1-2; D is possibly TRBD1 (5 bases). V lost 0 bases and J lost 8, with 13 bases in between. The CDR3 runs to 14 residues. The germline V gene encodes CDR1 KGHSH and CDR2 LQKENI. CDR3 bases: TGTGCCAGCTCACCACCGGCGGGGCAGAGAGGCTACACCTTC. This codes for CASSPPAGQRGYTF.

The chain employs TRBV7-2 and TRBJ1-6; unclear D gene. Germline values: CDR1 SGHTA, CDR2 FQGNSA. V gave up 5 bases and J gave up 5 bases, with 13 bases separating them. The CDR3 loop spans 15 amino acids. DNA for the CDR3: TGTGCCAGCAGCCCCCAGGACGGAGATAATTCACCCCTCCACTTT. It codes for CASSPQDGDNSPLHF.

This clonotype was seen only a few times. V gene TRBV28 combines with J gene TRBJ2-7; the D gene is possibly TRBD2 (6 bases). V dropped 6 bases and J dropped 3 bases, with 18 bases sitting between them. Germline loops: CDR1 MDHEN, CDR2 SYDVKM. The CDR3 contains 15 residues. The CDR3 sequence: CASSLGIGSVYEQYF. CDR3 bases: TGTGCCAGCAGCCTGGGGATCGGGAGTGTCTACGAGCAGTACTTC.

The genes are TRBV29-1 and TRBJ2-1, with no clear D. The CDR3 extends over 15 amino acids. CDR1 and CDR2 (germline): SQVTM, ANQGSEA. With 4 bases removed from V and 0 bases from J, the gap between germline ends came to 13 bases. The CDR3 reads CSVAPGPSSYNEQFF. In nucleotides, the CDR3 is TGCAGCGTTGCCCCCGGCCCTAGCTCCTACAATGAGCAGTTCTTC.

This clonotype was seen more than once but under ten times. The CDR3 nucleotides read TGTGCCAGCAGCATCTCAGGGTTAGCCAAAAACATTCAGTACTTC. Translation: CASSISGLAKNIQYF. The V gene is TRBV13, the J gene TRBJ2-4; D is possibly TRBD1 (5 bases). Per the germline V gene, CDR1 is PRHDT and CDR2 is FYEKMQ (reference sequence). CDR3 length: 15 residues. V shed 5 bases and J shed 0 bases, with 11 bases lying between them. Full variable domain (remainder filled in from reference TRBV13 and TRBJ2-4): AAGVIQSPRHLIKEKRETATLKCYPIPRHDTVYWYQQGPGQDPQFLISFYEKMQSDKGSIPDRFSAQQFSDYHSELNMSSLELGDSALYFCASSISGLAKNIQYFGAGTRLSVL.

Only a few counts were recorded for this clonotype. The chain employs TRBV10-3 and TRBJ1-2; D not resolved. V lost 3 bases and J 8 bases, leaving 10 bases between the germline ends. The CDR3 runs to 12 residues. The germline V gene has CDR1 ENHRY and CDR2 SYGVKD. The CDR3 here is CAISEVRGGYTF. CDR3 sequence (DNA): TGTGCCATCAGTGAAGTCCGAGGCGGCTACACCTTC.

J is TRBJ2-7 and V is TRBV28, with 7 bases identical to TRBD1. Germline V gene lookup returns CDR1 MDHEN and CDR2 SYDVKM. The CDR3 totals 11 residues. The ends lost 6 bases at V and 6 bases at J; junction bases unmatched: 2. In nucleotides, the CDR3 is TGTGCCAGCAGGACAGGGTTCGAGCAGTACTTC. Translated: CASRTGFEQYF.

This clonotype appeared a few times. V usage is TRBV4-2 and J usage is TRBJ2-3; no firm D call. The CDR3 totals 16 residues. V was clipped by 0 bases and J by 2 bases, with 12 bases between them. Germline CDR1 and CDR2: LGHNA and YNFKEQ. The chain's CDR3 is CASSQDVGKDTDTQYF. In nucleotides, the CDR3 is TGTGCCAGCAGCCAAGATGTAGGGAAGGACACAGATACGCAGTATTTT.

The rearrangement links TRBV28 to TRBJ2-2; possible D gene TRBD2, 6 bases. This CDR3 has 12 amino acids. Germline V gives CDR1 MDHEN, CDR2 SYDVKM. Trimming pared 6 bases from V and 8 bases from J, leaving 10 bases between. The CDR3 coding sequence is TGTGCCAGCAGGCGGGGAGTTGGGGAGCTGTTTTTT. Encoded protein: CASRRGVGELFF. Full variable domain (rest looked up from reference TRBV28 and TRBJ2-2): DVKVTQSSRYLVKRTGEKVFLECVQDMDHENMFWYRQDPGLGLRLIYFSYDVKMKEKGDIPEGYSVSREKKERFSLILESASTNQTSMYLCASRRGVGELFFGEGSRLTVL.

V gene TRBV9 combines with J gene TRBJ2-6; D possibly matches TRBD1 or TRBD2 (5 bases each). Trimming pared 5 bases from V and 0 bases from J, leaving 12 bases between. Germline V gives CDR1 SGDLS, CDR2 YYNGEE. This CDR3 has 16 residues. The CDR3 spells CASSLGPNSGANVLTF. The CDR3 DNA is TGTGCCAGCAGTTTGGGACCGAACTCTGGGGCCAACGTCCTGACTTTC.

This clonotype was found many times. The chain is built from TRBV7-9 and TRBJ2-7; 10 nucleotides match TRBD1. There are 16 residues in the CDR3. V lost 5 bases, J lost 2 bases, and 9 bases stayed unmatched. Per germline, CDR1 SEHNR and CDR2 FQNEAQ (reference sequence). CDR3 sequence (DNA): TGTGCCAGCAGCCGGCGGGGGACAGGGGATGCCTACGAGCAGTACTTC. Translation gives CASSRRGTGDAYEQYF. The whole variable domain, filled in from reference TRBV7-9 and TRBJ2-7, reads DTGVSQNPRHKITKRGQNVTFRCDPISEHNRLYWYRQTLGQGPEFLTYFQNEAQLEKSRLLSDRFSAERPKGSFSTLEIQRTEQGDSAMYLCASSRRGTGDAYEQYFGPGTRLTVT.